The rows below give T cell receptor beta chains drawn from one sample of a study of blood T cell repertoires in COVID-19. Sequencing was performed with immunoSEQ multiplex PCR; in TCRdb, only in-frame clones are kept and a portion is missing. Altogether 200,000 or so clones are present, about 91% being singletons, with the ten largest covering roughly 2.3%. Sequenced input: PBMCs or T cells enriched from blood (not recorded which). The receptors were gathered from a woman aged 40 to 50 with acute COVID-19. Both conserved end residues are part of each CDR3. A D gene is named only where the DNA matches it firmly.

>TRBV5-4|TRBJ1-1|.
TGTGCCAGCAGCCTCAGGGTTGGCACTGAAGCTTTCTTT
CASSLRVGTEAFF
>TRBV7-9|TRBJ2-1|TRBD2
TGTGCCAGCAGCTCTAGTAGCGGGAGCTCCTACAATGAGCAGTTCTTC
CASSSSSGSSYNEQFF
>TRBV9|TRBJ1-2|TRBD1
TGTGCCAGCAGCCCAAAGAGGGAAGTGGACAGGTCTAACTATGGCTACACCTTC
CASSPKREVDRSNYGYTF
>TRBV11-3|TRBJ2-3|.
TGTGCCAGCAGCTTAGTTCGGCTAGCACGGGCAGATACGCAGTATTTT
CASSLVRLARADTQYF
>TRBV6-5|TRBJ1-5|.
TGTGCCAGCCTTGAGTCGGGGAATCAGCCCCAGCATTTT
CASLESGNQPQHF
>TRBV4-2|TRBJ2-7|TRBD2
TGTGCCAGCAGCCAAGTCCCGACTAGCACCTACGAGCAGTACTTC
CASSQVPTSTYEQYF
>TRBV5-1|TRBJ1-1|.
TGCGCCAGCAGTTCGACAGTTAACACTGAAGCTTTCTTT
CASSSTVNTEAFF
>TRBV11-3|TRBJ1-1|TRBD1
TGTGCCAGCAGCTTAGCTAGGACAGGGGCGGACACTGAAGCTTTCTTT
CASSLARTGADTEAFF
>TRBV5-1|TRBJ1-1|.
TGCGCCAGCAGCTTAGCGGGTAGGGCTGAAGCTTTCTTT
CASSLAGRAEAFF
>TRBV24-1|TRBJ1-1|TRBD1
TGTGCCACCAGTGATTCCGGACAGGGGTGGGGTGGCACTGAAGCTTTCTTT
CATSDSGQGWGGTEAFF
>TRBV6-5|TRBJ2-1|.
TGTGCCAGCAGCTTTGGGGCCCTTAGGGGGAATGAGCAGTTCTTC
CASSFGALRGNEQFF
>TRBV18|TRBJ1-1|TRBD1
TGTGCCAGCTCACCCGCCGGACAGGGGAACACTGAAGCTTTCTTT
CASSPAGQGNTEAFF
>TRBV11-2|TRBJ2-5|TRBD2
TGTGCCAGCAGCTTAGATAGGACTAGCGGGAGAGGGGGGACCCAGTACTTC
CASSLDRTSGRGGTQYF
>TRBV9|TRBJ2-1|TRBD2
TGTGCCAGCAGCGCCCGGACTAGCGGACAATCCTACAATGAGCAGTTCTTC
CASSARTSGQSYNEQFF
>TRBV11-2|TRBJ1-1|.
TGTGCCAGCAGCTTACGAACTATGAACACTGAAGCTTTCTTT
CASSLRTMNTEAFF
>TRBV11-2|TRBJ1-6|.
TGTGCCAGCAGCTACAGGGTAGGGTCCTATAATTCACCCCTCCACTTT
CASSYRVGSYNSPLHF
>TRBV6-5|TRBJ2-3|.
TGTGCCAGCTCCCCCCCCAACACAGATACGCAGTATTTT
CASSPPNTDTQYF
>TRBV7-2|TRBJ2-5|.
TGTGCCAGCAGCTTAGTTCTATCCGAAGAGACCCAGTACTTC
CASSLVLSEETQYF
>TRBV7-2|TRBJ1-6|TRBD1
TGTGCCAGCAGCTTAACGATGCAGGGGGGTAATTCACCCCTCCACTTT
CASSLTMQGGNSPLHF
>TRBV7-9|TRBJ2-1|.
TGTGCCAGCAGCTCCGACCCGAGGTTTCGATACAATGAGCAGTTCTTC
CASSSDPRFRYNEQFF
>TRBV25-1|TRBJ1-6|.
TGTGCCAGCTTTCTTCGACAGGTTGGCCCCTATAATTCACCCCTCCACTTT
CASFLRQVGPYNSPLHF
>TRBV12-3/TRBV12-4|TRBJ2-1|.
TGTGCCAGCAGTTTAATAGCCGATGATGAGCAGTTCTTC
CASSLIADDEQFF
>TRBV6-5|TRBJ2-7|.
TGTGCCAGCTCCCCGGGGGTTTCCGAGCAGTACTTC
CASSPGVSEQYF
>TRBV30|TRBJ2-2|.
TGTGCCTGGAGTTCGTCCCGGACCGGGGAGCTGTTTTTT
CAWSSSRTGELFF
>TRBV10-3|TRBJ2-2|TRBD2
TGTGCCATCAGGCCGGGACTAGAAACAACCGGGGAGTTGTTTTTT
CAIRPGLETTGELFF
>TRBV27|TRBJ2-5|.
TGTGCCAGCTCCGGCAGGGTAGAGATGGAGACCCAGTACTTC
CASSGRVEMETQYF
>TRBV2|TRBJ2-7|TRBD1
TGTGCCAGCACCTTATCCGGGACAGCCTACGAGCAGTACTTC
CASTLSGTAYEQYF
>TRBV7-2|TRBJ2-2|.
TGTGCCAGCAGCTTAACCCCCGGACTCGGCGGGGAGCTGTTTTTT
CASSLTPGLGGELFF
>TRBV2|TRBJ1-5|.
TGTGCCAGCAGTGACAGTAACAATCAGCCCCAGCATTTT
CASSDSNNQPQHF
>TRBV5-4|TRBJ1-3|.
TGTGCCAGCAGCCAACAGGGTGGTGGAAACACCATATATTTT
CASSQQGGGNTIYF
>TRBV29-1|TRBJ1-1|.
TGCAGCGTTGAGATTCAGAAAGCTTTCTTT
CSVEIQKAFF